This T cell receptor (beta chain) was obtained from a study of graft-versus-host responses after intestinal transplantation. Study details: Once they had received anti-thymocyte globulin induction, all recipients took tacrolimus and steroids for approximately 3 years.

Concerning this clone itself: The antigen remains undetermined.

General observations from the study: After transplant, early declines in HvG clones were associated with peak levels of circulating GvH clones.

The CDR3 covers 14 residues. Germline CDR1 KGHSH, CDR2 LQKENI. Trimming removed 2 bases from V and 3 bases from J, with 11 bases in between. Libraries were prepared by immunoSEQ multiplex PCR; TCRdb keeps only in-frame clonotypes and omits some of them. The repertoire has some 110,000 clones, around nine tenths of them found once; the top ten carry 0.2% to 0.25%. This TCR came from a human donor who was the organ donor for an intestinal transplant. This chain connects TRBV18 to TRBJ2-7, with unresolved D. This specimen consisted of unstimulated CD4+ T cells sorted from spleen or lymph node cells, obtained before transplant. This CDR3 is CASSPLVSIYEQYF. The CDR3, as DNA: TGTGCCAGCTCACCATTAGTATCCATCTACGAGCAGTACTTC.